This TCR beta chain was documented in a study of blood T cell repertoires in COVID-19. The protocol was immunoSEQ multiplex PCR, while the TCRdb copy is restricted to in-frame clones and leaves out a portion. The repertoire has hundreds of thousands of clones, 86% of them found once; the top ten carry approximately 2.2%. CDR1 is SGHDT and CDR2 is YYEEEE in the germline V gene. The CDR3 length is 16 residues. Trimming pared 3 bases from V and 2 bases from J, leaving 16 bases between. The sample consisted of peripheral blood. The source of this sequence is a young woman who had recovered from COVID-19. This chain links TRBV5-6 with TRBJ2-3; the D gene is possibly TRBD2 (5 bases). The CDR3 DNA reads TGTGCCAGCAGCTACTTTGGATGGGAGTTCACAGATACGCAGTATTTT. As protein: CASSYFGWEFTDTQYF.